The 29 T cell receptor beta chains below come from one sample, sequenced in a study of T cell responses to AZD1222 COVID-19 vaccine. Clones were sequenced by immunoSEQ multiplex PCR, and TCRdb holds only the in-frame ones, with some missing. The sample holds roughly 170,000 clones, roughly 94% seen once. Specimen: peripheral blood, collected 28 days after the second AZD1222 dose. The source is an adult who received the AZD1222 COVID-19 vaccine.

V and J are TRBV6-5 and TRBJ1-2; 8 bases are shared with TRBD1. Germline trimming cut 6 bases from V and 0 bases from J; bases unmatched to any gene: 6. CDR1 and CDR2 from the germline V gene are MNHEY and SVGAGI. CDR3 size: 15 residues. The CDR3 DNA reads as TGTGCCAGCAGGTCAGGACAGGGTCCTAACTATGGCTACACCTTC. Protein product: CASRSGQGPNYGYTF.

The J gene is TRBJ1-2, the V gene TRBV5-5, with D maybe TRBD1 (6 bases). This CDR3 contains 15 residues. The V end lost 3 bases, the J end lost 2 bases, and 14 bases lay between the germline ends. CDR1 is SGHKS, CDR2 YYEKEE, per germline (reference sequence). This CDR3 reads CASSSQGNLNYGYTF. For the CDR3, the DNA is TGTGCCAGCAGCTCACAGGGAAATCTCAACTATGGCTACACCTTC.

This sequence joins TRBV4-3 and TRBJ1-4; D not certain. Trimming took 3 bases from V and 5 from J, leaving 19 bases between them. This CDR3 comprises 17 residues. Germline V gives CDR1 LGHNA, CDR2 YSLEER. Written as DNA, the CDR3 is TGCGCCAGCAGCCAGAACAGCCAACCCTTGGGGAATGAAAAACTGTTTTTT. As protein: CASSQNSQPLGNEKLFF.

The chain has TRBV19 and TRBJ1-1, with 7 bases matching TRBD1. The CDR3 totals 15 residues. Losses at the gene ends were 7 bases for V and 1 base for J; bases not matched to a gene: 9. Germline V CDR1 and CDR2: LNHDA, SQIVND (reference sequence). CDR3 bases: TGTGCCAGTAAGGACGACAGGGCCAGGAACACTGAAGCTTTCTTT. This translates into CASKDDRARNTEAFF. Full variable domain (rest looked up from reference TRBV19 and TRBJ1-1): DGGITQSPKYLFRKEGQNVTLSCEQNLNHDAMYWYRQDPGQGLRLIYYSQIVNDFQKGDIAEGYSVSREKKESFPLTVTSAQKNPTAFYLCASKDDRARNTEAFFGQGTRLTVV.

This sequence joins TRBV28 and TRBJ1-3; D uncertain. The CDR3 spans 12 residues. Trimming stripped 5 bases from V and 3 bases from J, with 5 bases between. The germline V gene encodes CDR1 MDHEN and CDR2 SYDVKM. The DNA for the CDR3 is TGTGCCAGCAGTCTGAATGGAAACACCATATATTTT. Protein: CASSLNGNTIYF. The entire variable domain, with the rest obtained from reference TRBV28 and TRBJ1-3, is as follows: DVKVTQSSRYLVKRTGEKVFLECVQDMDHENMFWYRQDPGLGLRLIYFSYDVKMKEKGDIPEGYSVSREKKERFSLILESASTNQTSMYLCASSLNGNTIYFGEGSWLTVV.

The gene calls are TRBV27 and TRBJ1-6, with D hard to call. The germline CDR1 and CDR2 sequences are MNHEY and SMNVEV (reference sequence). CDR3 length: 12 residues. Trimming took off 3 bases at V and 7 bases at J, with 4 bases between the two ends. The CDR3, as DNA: TGTGCCAGCAGTTTTTGGAATTCACCCCTCCACTTT. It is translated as CASSFWNSPLHF.

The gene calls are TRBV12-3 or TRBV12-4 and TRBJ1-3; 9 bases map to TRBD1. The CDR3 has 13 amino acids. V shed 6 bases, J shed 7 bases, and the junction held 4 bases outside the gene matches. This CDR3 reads CASRPGQGNTIYF. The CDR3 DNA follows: TGTGCCAGCAGACCCGGACAGGGGAACACCATATATTTT.

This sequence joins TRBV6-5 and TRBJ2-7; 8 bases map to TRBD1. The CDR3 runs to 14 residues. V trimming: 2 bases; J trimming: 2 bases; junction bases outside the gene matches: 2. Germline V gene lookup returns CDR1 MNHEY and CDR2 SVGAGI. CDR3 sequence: CASSYGQGTYEQYF. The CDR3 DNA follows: TGTGCCAGCAGTTACGGACAGGGAACCTACGAGCAGTACTTC.

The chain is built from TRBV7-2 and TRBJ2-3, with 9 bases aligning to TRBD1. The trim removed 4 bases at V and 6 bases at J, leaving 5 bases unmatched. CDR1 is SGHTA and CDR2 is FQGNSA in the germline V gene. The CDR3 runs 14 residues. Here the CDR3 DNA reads TGTGCCAGCAGCTCATACAGGGGGCGGGATACGCAGTATTTT. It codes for CASSSYRGRDTQYF.

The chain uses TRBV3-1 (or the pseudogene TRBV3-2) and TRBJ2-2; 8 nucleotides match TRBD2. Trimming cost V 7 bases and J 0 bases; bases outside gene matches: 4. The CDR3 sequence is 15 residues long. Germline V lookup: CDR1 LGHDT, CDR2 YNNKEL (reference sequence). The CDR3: CASIAGRTNTGELFF. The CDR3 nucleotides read TGTGCCAGCATAGCGGGGCGAACGAACACCGGGGAGCTGTTTTTT.

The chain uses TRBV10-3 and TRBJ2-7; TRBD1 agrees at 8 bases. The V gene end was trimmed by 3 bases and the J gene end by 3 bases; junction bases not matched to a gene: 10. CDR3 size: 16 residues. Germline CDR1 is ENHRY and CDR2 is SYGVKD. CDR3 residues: CAISDRGLFLGYEQYF. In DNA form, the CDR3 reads TGTGCCATCAGTGACAGGGGGCTGTTTTTAGGCTACGAGCAGTACTTC.

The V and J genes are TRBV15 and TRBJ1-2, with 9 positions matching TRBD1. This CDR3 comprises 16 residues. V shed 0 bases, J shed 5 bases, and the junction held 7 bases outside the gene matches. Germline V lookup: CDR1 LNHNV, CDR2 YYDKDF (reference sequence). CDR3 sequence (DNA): TGTGCCACCAGCAGAGAAGCCGGGACAGGGATGTATGGCTACACCTTC. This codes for CATSREAGTGMYGYTF.

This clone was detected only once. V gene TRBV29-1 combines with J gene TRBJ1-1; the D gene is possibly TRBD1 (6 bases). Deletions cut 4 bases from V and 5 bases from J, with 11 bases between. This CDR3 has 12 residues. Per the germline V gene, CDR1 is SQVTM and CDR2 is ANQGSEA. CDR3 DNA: TGCAGCGTTGGCGAGGGGGTTACTGAAGCTTTCTTT. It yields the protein CSVGEGVTEAFF.

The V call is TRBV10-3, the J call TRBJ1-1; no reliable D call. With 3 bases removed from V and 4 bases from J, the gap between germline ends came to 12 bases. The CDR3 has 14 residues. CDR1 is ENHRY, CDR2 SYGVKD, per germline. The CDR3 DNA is TGTGCCATCAGTGACCCAAGCTGGGGCACTGAAGCTTTCTTT. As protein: CAISDPSWGTEAFF.

DNA of the CDR3: TGTGCCAGCAGTCGACGGACAGGGGGAGTCGATGAGCAGTTCTTC. Translation gives CASSRRTGGVDEQFF. This rearrangement joins TRBV6-5 to TRBJ2-1; 10 bases line up with TRBD1. The germline V gene has CDR1 MNHEY and CDR2 SVGAGI. This CDR3 comprises 15 residues. V trimming: 5 bases; J trimming: 8 bases; junction bases outside the gene matches: 9.

This CDR3 reads CASSSNRENIQYF. DNA of the CDR3: TGTGCCAGCAGCTCAAACAGGGAGAACATTCAGTACTTC. This rearrangement joins TRBV11-2 to TRBJ2-4; D might be TRBD1 (6 bases). V was shortened by 4 bases and J by 7 bases, with 11 bases between the two germline ends. CDR1 is SGHAT, CDR2 FQNNGV, per germline. The CDR3 has 13 residues.

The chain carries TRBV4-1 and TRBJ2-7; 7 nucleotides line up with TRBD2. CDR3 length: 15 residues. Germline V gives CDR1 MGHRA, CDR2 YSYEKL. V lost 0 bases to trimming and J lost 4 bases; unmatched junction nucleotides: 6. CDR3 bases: TGCGCCAGCAGCCAAGAAACTAGCGAGGGATACGAGCAGTACTTC. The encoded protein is CASSQETSEGYEQYF.

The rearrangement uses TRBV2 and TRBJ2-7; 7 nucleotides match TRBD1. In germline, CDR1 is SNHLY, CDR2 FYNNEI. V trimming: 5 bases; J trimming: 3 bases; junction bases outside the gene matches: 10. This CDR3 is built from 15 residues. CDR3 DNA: TGTGCCAGCAGTACCGCCAGGGGGAAGTTCTACGAGCAGTACTTC. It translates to CASSTARGKFYEQYF.

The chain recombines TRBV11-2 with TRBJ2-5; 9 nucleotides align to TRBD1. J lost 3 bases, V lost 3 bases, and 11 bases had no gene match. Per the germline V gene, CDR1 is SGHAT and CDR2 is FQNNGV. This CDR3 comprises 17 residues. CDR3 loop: CASSFRFQGQGEETQYF. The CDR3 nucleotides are TGTGCCAGCAGCTTCCGTTTCCAGGGACAGGGAGAAGAGACCCAGTACTTC.

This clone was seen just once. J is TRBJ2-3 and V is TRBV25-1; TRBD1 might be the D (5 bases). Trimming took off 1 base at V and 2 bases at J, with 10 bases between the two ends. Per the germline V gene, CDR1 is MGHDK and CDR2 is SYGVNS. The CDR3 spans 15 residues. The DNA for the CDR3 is TGTGCCAGCAGTGAATGGGGCACTTACACAGATACGCAGTATTTT. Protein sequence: CASSEWGTYTDTQYF.

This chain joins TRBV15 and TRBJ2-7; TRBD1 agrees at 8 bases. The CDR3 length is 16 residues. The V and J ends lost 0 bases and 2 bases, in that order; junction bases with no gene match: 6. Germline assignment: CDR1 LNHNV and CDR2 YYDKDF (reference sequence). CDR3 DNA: TGTGCCACCAGCAGAGATCTGACAGGGGCGGCCTACGAGCAGTACTTC. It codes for CATSRDLTGAAYEQYF. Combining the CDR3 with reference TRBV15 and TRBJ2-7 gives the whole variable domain DAMVIQNPRYQVTQFGKPVTLSCSQTLNHNVMYWYQQKSSQAPKLLFHYYDKDFNNEADTPDNFQSRRPNTSFCFLDIRSPGLGDTAMYLCATSRDLTGAAYEQYFGPGTRLTVT.

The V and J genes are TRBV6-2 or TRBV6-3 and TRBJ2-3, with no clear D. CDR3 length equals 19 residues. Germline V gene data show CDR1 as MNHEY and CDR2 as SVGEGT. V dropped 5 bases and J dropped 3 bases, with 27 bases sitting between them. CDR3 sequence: CASSVLPVSGSSSTDTQYF. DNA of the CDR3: TGTGCCAGCAGTGTCCTCCCGGTGTCCGGCTCGTCCTCAACAGATACGCAGTATTTT.

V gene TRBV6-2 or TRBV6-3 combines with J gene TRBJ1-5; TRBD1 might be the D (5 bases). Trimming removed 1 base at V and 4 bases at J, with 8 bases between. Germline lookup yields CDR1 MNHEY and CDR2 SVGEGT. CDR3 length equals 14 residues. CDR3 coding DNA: TGTGCCAGCAGTTACTACGACAGAAATCAGCCCCAGCATTTT. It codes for CASSYYDRNQPQHF.

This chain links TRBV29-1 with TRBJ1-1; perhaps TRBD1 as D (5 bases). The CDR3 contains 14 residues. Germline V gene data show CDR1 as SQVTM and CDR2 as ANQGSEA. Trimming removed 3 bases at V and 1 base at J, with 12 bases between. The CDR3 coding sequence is TGCAGCGTTGAGGTGAGGGGAAGGAACACTGAAGCTTTCTTT. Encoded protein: CSVEVRGRNTEAFF.

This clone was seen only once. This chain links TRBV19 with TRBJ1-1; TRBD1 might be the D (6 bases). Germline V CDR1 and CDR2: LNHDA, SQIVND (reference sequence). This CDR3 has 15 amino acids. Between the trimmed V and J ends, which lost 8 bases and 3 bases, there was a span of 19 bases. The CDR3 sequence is CASWTWGALDTEAFF. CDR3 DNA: TGTGCCAGTTGGACCTGGGGGGCGTTGGACACTGAAGCTTTCTTT.

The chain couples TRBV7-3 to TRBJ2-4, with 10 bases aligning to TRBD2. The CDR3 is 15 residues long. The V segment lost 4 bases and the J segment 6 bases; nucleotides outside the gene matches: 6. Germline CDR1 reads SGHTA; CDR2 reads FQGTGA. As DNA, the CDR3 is TGTGCCAGCAGCTCAGCGGGGGGGCAGAGAAACATTCAGTACTTC. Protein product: CASSSAGGQRNIQYF.

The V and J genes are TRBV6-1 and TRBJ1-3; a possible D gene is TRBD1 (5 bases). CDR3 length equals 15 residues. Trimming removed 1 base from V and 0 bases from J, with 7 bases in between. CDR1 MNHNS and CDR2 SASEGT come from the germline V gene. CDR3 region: CASSEDRSSGNTIYF. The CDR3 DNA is TGTGCCAGCAGTGAAGACAGGAGCTCTGGAAACACCATATATTTT.

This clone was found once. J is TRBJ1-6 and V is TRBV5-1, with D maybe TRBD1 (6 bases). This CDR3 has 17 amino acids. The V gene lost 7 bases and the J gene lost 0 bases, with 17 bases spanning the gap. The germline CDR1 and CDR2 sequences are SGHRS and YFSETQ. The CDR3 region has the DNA TGCGCCAGCGCCCGACAGGAGGCAAGCTCCTATAATTCACCCCTCCACTTT. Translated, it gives CASARQEASSYNSPLHF.

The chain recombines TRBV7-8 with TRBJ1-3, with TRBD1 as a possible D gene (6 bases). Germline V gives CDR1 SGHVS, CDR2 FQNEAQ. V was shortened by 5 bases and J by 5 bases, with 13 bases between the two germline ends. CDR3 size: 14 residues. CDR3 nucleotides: TGTGCCAGCAGCCCACGGGACATTAGAAACACCATATATTTT. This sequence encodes CASSPRDIRNTIYF. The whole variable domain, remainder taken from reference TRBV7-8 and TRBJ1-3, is GAGVSQSPRYKVAKRGQDVALRCDPISGHVSLFWYQQALGQGPEFLTYFQNEAQLDKSGLPSDRFFAERPEGSVSTLKIQRTQQEDSAVYLCASSPRDIRNTIYFGEGSWLTVV.